The clone carrying this TCR beta chain came up many times. Its antigen remains unidentified. Naive CD8 libraries were made from roughly 20,000 to 1,000,000 sorted cells, and they used 10%, 30% or 50% RNA. The V segment lost 4 bases and the J segment 0 bases; nucleotides outside the gene matches: 3. This CDR3 spans 15 amino acids. Germline V gene data show CDR1 as MGHRA and CDR2 as YSYEKL. The authors built bulk TCR libraries by previously described methods with listed TCR primers. Each CDR3 protein is one row after TCRdb ran MiXCR on the PCR reads. Of about 510,000 distinct CDR3 sequences in the sample, 20% to 25% are singletons; the top ten hold around 0.86%. The record originates from a study of molecular identifiers for immune sequencing clone quantification. The study, taken as a whole, reports: A shared barcode on identical TCR molecules could lead to underestimated sizes for highly expanded clones.

The chain links TRBV4-1 to TRBJ1-1, with 9 nucleotides matching TRBD1. The sequencing sample was made of naive CD8+ T cells from blood, with Jurkat cell RNA spiked in. Subset noted: FACS-sorted CD8+CD4-CCR7+CD45RA+ naive T cells. The sequence derives from a human donor in good health. Some libraries in this study had Jurkat cell RNA spiked in. In DNA, the CDR3 is TGCGCCAGCAGCCGGGACAGGGTCATGAACACTGAAGCTTTCTTT. It is translated as CASSRDRVMNTEAFF.